The T cell receptor (beta chain) described here comes from a study of regulatory T cells in long-lasting Graves disease. The CDR3 covers 18 residues. CDR1 is LNHDA and CDR2 is SQIVND in the germline V gene (reference sequence). Trimming shortened V by 0 bases and J by 4 bases, and 19 bases separated the two germline ends. Time point indicated: newly diagnosed GD, antithyroid drugs for less than 3 months. RNA extracted from PBMCs served as the sequencing template. Findings and limits, study-wide: Persistent cases favored TRBV28, TRBJ1-2 and TRBJ2-5.

Arm-PCR of CDR3 regions with iRepertoire HTBI primers generated TCR beta libraries. MiXCR, applied by TCRdb to the multiplex PCR reads, yields one record per CDR3 protein. The sample consists of fewer than 500,000 distinct CDR3 sequences, roughly 17% of them appearing once. A note on this clonotype: What it binds is unknown.

These same records also appear under a second study, on T cells in Graves' hyperthyroidism and ophthalmopathy.

This chain links TRBV19 with TRBJ1-5; tentative D call: TRBD1 (5 bases). This sequence originates from a middle-aged man with Graves disease. Sequencing was performed on peripheral blood mononuclear cells (PBMCs), taken at new diagnosis, from a patient treated with antithyroid drugs. The CDR3 reads CASSIDQGKPRSNQPQHF. CDR3 sequence (DNA): TGTGCCAGTAGTATAGATCAGGGAAAACCAAGGAGTAATCAGCCCCAGCATTTT.